What follows is one TCR beta chain and its context. Germline CDR1 ENHRY, CDR2 SYGVKD. This CDR3 region has 14 residues. V was trimmed by 11 bases and J by 0 bases, leaving 14 bases between them. These data are taken from a study of control samples from healthy donors and cancer patients. Repertoires were generated with immunoSEQ multiplex PCR, while TCRdb's copy carries only in-frame clones and drops some. The table shows more than 30,000 clones, with around 82% occurring only once. Sequences were obtained from PBMCs. The chain links TRBV10-3 to TRBJ1-3; D possibly corresponds to TRBD1 (6 bases). The sequence was collected from a woman aged 60-70 years with lung cancer. The CDR3 DNA is TGTGCCCTCGGAGGGGGAAGCTCTGGAAACACCATATATTTT. This encodes CALGGGSSGNTIYF.